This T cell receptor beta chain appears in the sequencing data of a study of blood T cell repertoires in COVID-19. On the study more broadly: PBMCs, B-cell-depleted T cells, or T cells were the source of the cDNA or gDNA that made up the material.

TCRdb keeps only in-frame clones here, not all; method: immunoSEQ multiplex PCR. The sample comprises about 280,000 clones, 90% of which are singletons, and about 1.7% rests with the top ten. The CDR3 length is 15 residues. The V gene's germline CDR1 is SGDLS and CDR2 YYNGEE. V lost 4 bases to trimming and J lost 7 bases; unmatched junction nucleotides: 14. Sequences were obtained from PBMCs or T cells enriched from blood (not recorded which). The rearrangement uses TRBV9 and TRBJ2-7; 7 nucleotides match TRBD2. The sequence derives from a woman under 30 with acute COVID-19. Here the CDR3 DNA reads TGTGCCAGCAGCCTACGGGACTACACGAGAGGGGAGCAGTACTTC. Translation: CASSLRDYTRGEQYF.